This entry is about one T cell receptor (beta chain). Sequencing used cDNA as its template, made by extracting RNA and reverse transcribing it. Clones were sequenced by immunoSEQ multiplex PCR, and TCRdb holds only the in-frame ones, with some missing. The sample holds roughly 190,000 clones, around 56% seen once. The sample belongs to a study of CD8+ T cells in alopecia areata. CDR3 length: 13 residues. Germline V gives CDR1 MNHEY, CDR2 SVGAGI. V was shortened by 4 bases and J by 0 bases, with 4 bases between the two germline ends. Treatment reported: oral pan-JAK inhibitor, 5-10 mg twice daily. The sequences come from CD4+ T cells sorted from blood, collected at week 4, from a patient treated with tofacitinib. This receptor was identified in a human donor with alopecia areata. V and J are TRBV6-5 and TRBJ1-5; D is undetermined. CDR3 DNA sequence: TGTGCCAGCAGTTTGGGTAGCAATCAGCCCCAGCATTTT. As protein: CASSLGSNQPQHF.